The 30 T cell receptor beta chains reported below all come from one sample, sequenced in a study of shared clonotypes between healthy human individuals. Assay used: immunoSEQ multiplex PCR; TCRdb lists only in-frame clones, some missing. The data show over a million clones, about 75% seen once. Sequencing input: memory CD4+ T cells sorted from blood. Documented subset: CD45RA-negative fraction. All receptors derive from a man aged 18 to 30 in good health.

J is TRBJ1-5 and V is TRBV7-9; D gene unclear. The CDR3 consists of 15 residues. CDR1 and CDR2 from the germline V gene are SEHNR and FQNEAQ (reference sequence). Trimming shortened V by 5 bases and J by 9 bases, and 20 bases separated the two germline ends. CDR3: CASSRYDSRPWPQHF. Here the CDR3 DNA reads TGTGCCAGCAGCCGTTACGACTCACGTCCTTGGCCCCAGCATTTT.

The sample holds a few counts of this clone. The J gene is TRBJ2-1, the V gene TRBV7-2; D is possibly TRBD2 (6 bases). The V gene lost 2 bases and the J gene lost 7 bases, with 12 bases spanning the gap. Looked up from germline, CDR1 is SGHTA and CDR2 is FQGNSA. The CDR3 runs to 14 residues. The chain's CDR3 is CASSLTSRVNEQFF. CDR3 bases: TGTGCCAGCAGCTTAACTAGCCGCGTAAATGAGCAGTTCTTC.

V gene TRBV7-2 combines with J gene TRBJ2-6; D gene ambiguous. Germline CDR1 is SGHTA and CDR2 is FQGNSA. This CDR3 region has 14 residues. V lost 1 base and J 1 base, leaving 2 bases between the germline ends. The DNA of the CDR3 is TGTGCCAGCAGCTTAGGGTCTGGGGCCAACGTCCTGACTTTC. Translation: CASSLGSGANVLTF.

The V call is TRBV6-5, the J call TRBJ2-3; perhaps TRBD2 as D (7 bases). Trimming pared 2 bases from V and 4 bases from J, leaving 13 bases between. This CDR3 contains 15 residues. Germline CDR1 and CDR2: MNHEY and SVGAGI. This CDR3 reads CASSYGGGESDTQYF. For the CDR3, the DNA is TGTGCCAGCAGTTACGGGGGGGGCGAATCAGATACGCAGTATTTT.

This chain links TRBV6-6 with TRBJ1-1; the match to TRBD1 covers 9 bases. J lost 6 bases, V lost 6 bases, and 8 bases had no gene match. The length of the CDR3 is 14 residues. The V gene's germline CDR1 is MNHNY and CDR2 SVGAGI (reference sequence). In DNA form, the CDR3 reads TGTGCCAGCAGGCAGCGACAGGGGGTGGCTGAAGCTTTCTTT. This codes for CASRQRQGVAEAFF.

This clone has only one observation. The genes are TRBV5-5 and TRBJ1-1; a weak D match, TRBD1 (5 bases). This CDR3 has 14 amino acids. Germline CDR1 is SGHKS and CDR2 is YYEKEE (reference sequence). Trimming pared 0 bases from V and 4 bases from J, leaving 10 bases between. CDR3 bases: TGTGCCAGCAGCTTGGGGACTGGGGGCACTGAAGCTTTCTTT. Residues: CASSLGTGGTEAFF. Drawing the rest from reference TRBV5-5 and TRBJ1-1, the complete variable domain is DAGVTQSPTHLIKTRGQQVTLRCSPISGHKSVSWYQQVLGQGPQFIFQYYEKEERGRGNFPDRFSARQFPNYSSELNVNALLLGDSALYLCASSLGTGGTEAFFGQGTRLTVV.

This clone has only a few counts. The chain links TRBV27 to TRBJ1-6; 7 bases fit TRBD1. With 6 bases clipped from V and 12 bases from J, the junction kept 11 bases outside the gene matches. The germline CDR1 and CDR2 sequences are MNHEY and SMNVEV (reference sequence). CDR3 size: 14 residues. In DNA, the CDR3 is TGTGCCAGCAGCCGAGACAGGGCCGGGAGACCCCTCCACTTT. This gives the protein CASSRDRAGRPLHF.

This chain links TRBV6-1 with TRBJ1-4, with 7 bases identical to TRBD1. V dropped 8 bases and J dropped 8; count of bases not matched to a gene: 11. Germline V gene lookup returns CDR1 MNHNS and CDR2 SASEGT. The CDR3 totals 14 residues. DNA for the CDR3: TGTGCCAGCGGAAAGGTCGAAGGGGGCGAAAAACTGTTTTTT. Its translation is CASGKVEGGEKLFF.

The genes are TRBV7-2 and TRBJ1-4; 7 nucleotides align to TRBD1. Losses at the gene ends were 6 bases for V and 8 bases for J; bases not matched to a gene: 9. The CDR3 extends over 14 amino acids. The germline gives CDR1 SGHTA, CDR2 FQGNSA. The CDR3 here is CASSQDRWSEKLFF. The DNA of the CDR3 is TGTGCCAGCAGTCAGGACAGGTGGTCCGAAAAACTGTTTTTT.

This chain uses TRBV21-1 with TRBJ2-7. TRBV21-1 is a recognized pseudogene. The CDR3 is made up of 12 amino acids. CDR3 in amino acids: CASTGRRYEQYF. The CDR3 DNA reads TGTGCCAGCACCGGACGGCGCTACGAGCAGTACTTC.

About this clone: The identical CDR3 is also encoded by other nucleotide sequences in the sample. The chain joins TRBV15 to TRBJ1-1, with D maybe TRBD1 (5 bases). Trimming stripped 6 bases from V and 0 bases from J, with 11 bases between. Per the germline V gene, CDR1 is LNHNV and CDR2 is YYDKDF (reference sequence). CDR3 size: 14 residues. The CDR3 here is CATSVGGMNTEAFF. In DNA form, the CDR3 reads TGTGCCACCAGTGTCGGGGGGATGAACACTGAAGCTTTCTTT.

To note about this clone: Other DNA variants within this sample encode the same CDR3. The chain employs TRBV5-1 and TRBJ1-5, with 7 positions matching TRBD1. The CDR3 totals 15 residues. V shed 4 bases, J shed 1 base, and the junction held 5 bases outside the gene matches. The germline V gene has CDR1 SGHRS and CDR2 YFSETQ. CDR3 DNA: TGCGCCAGCAGCCCGGGACAGTCAAGCAATCAGCCCCAGCATTTT. It specifies CASSPGQSSNQPQHF.

This clone was counted a single time. The chain employs TRBV5-3 and TRBJ2-1; tentative D call: TRBD2 (5 bases). TRBV5-3 is placed among ORFs of uncertain function. The germline V and J ends were trimmed by 3 bases and 8 bases, with 12 bases remaining between them. The CDR3 extends over 13 amino acids. The CDR3 protein is CARSSGREDEQFF. The DNA for the CDR3 is TGTGCCAGAAGCTCGGGGAGAGAAGATGAGCAGTTCTTC.

The chain employs TRBV2 and TRBJ2-2; D gene ambiguous. CDR3 size: 13 residues. Germline V gene sequence: CDR1 SNHLY, CDR2 FYNNEI. The V gene lost 4 bases and the J gene lost 5 bases, with 8 bases spanning the gap. The CDR3 loop reads CASSVSETGELFF. The CDR3 bases are TGTGCCAGCAGTGTCTCTGAAACCGGGGAGCTGTTTTTT.

CDR3 residues: CASSSPGAPIMQYF. DNA for the CDR3: TGTGCCAGCAGCTCCCCGGGCGCGCCGATTATGCAGTATTTT. The V gene is TRBV7-2, the J gene TRBJ2-3; D remains ambiguous. V lost 4 bases and J lost 11, with 19 bases in between. The CDR3 covers 14 residues. Germline V lookup: CDR1 SGHTA, CDR2 FQGNSA.

This clone was counted only a few times. The chain joins TRBV19 to TRBJ2-5, with TRBD2 matching over 7 bases. CDR1 is LNHDA, CDR2 SQIVND, per germline (reference sequence). The V and J ends lost 1 base and 2 bases, in that order; junction bases with no gene match: 10. The CDR3 sequence is 17 residues long. This CDR3 is CASSIALSSGFQETQYF. The CDR3 region has the DNA TGTGCCAGTAGTATAGCATTATCTAGCGGATTTCAAGAGACCCAGTACTTC. Full variable domain (missing parts from reference TRBV19 and TRBJ2-5): DGGITQSPKYLFRKEGQNVTLSCEQNLNHDAMYWYRQDPGQGLRLIYYSQIVNDFQKGDIAEGYSVSREKKESFPLTVTSAQKNPTAFYLCASSIALSSGFQETQYFGPGTRLLVL.

The V and J genes are TRBV19 and TRBJ1-5; weak D call: TRBD1 (5 bases). The V end was cut by 3 bases, the J end by 4 bases, with 19 bases between. Germline loops: CDR1 LNHDA, CDR2 SQIVND (reference sequence). The CDR3 is made up of 17 amino acids. Here the CDR3 reads CASSIVLRGPTNQPQHF. The CDR3 DNA is TGTGCCAGTAGTATCGTTCTTAGGGGTCCTACGAATCAGCCCCAGCATTTT.

About this clone itself: This could be a read error, since a much larger clone is one nucleotide away. The V and J genes are TRBV30 and TRBJ1-2, with 9 bases lining up with TRBD1. Trimming removed 3 bases from V and 7 bases from J; junction bases left unmatched: 0. Germline-derived CDR1 and CDR2 are GTSNPN and SVGIG (reference sequence). The CDR3 is 11 amino acids. The CDR3 sequence: CAWRDRGGYTF. DNA for the CDR3: TGTGCCTGGAGGGACAGGGGTGGCTACACCTTC.

V gene TRBV28 combines with J gene TRBJ2-5; 13 positions agree with TRBD2. CDR3 length: 16 residues. The germline V gene encodes CDR1 MDHEN and CDR2 SYDVKM. V shed 6 bases, J shed 2 bases, and the junction held 6 bases outside the gene matches. CDR3 region: CASSRGTSGVQETQYF. The CDR3 DNA sequence: TGTGCCAGCAGCCGGGGGACTAGCGGGGTACAAGAGACCCAGTACTTC.

The CDR3 DNA sequence: TGTGCCAGCCAAGAGGGCGGAGCCAACAACTACGAGCAGTACTTC. Protein: CASQEGGANNYEQYF. J is TRBJ2-7 and V is TRBV27; D may be TRBD2 (5 bases). V was pared by 8 bases and J by 3 bases, with 20 bases between. The germline V gene encodes CDR1 MNHEY and CDR2 SMNVEV (reference sequence). This CDR3 spans 15 amino acids.

In DNA form, the CDR3 reads TGCGCCAGCAGCCCGGGACAGGGGTGGAAGACCCAGTACTTC. Amino acids: CASSPGQGWKTQYF. The chain links TRBV5-1 to TRBJ2-5; 10 bases match TRBD1. The CDR3 is made up of 14 amino acids. The V gene's germline CDR1 is SGHRS and CDR2 YFSETQ. Trimming took 4 bases from V and 6 from J; bases not matched to a gene: 6.

This clone showed up just a few times. V gene TRBV19 combines with J gene TRBJ1-5; no reliable D call. V lost 3 bases and J lost 5, with 8 bases in between. The germline V gene has CDR1 LNHDA and CDR2 SQIVND (reference sequence). The CDR3 consists of 13 residues. The CDR3 nucleotides are TGTGCCAGTAGTATGTTTTGGGATCAGCCCCAGCATTTT. Amino acid sequence: CASSMFWDQPQHF.

The chain has TRBV4-3 and TRBJ2-3; the match to TRBD2 covers 15 bases. With 0 bases clipped from V and 0 bases from J, the junction kept 7 bases outside the gene matches. Germline CDR1 is LGHNA and CDR2 is YSLEER. The CDR3 spans 20 residues. The CDR3 bases are TGCGCCAGCAGCCAAGACCGGACTAGCGGGAGGGCCGCTAGCACAGATACGCAGTATTTT. Translation: CASSQDRTSGRAASTDTQYF.

V and J are TRBV5-4 and TRBJ2-5; 9 bases agree with TRBD1. CDR3 length: 16 amino acids. Germline values: CDR1 SGHNT, CDR2 YYREEE (reference sequence). The ends lost 4 bases at V and 3 bases at J; junction bases unmatched: 10. CDR3 in amino acids: CASSRGGQGREETQYF. CDR3 DNA sequence: TGTGCCAGCAGCCGCGGGGGACAGGGACGGGAAGAGACCCAGTACTTC.

The V call is TRBV11-1, the J call TRBJ2-7; TRBD2 is a possible D gene (5 bases). CDR1 SGHAT and CDR2 FQDESV come from the germline V gene (reference sequence). The CDR3 is made up of 15 amino acids. Trimming left V 5 bases short and J 7 bases short, with 21 bases between. Here the CDR3 DNA reads TGTGCCAGCAGCCAGACCGGTAGCGCAAACGGAGAGCAGTACTTC. This codes for CASSQTGSANGEQYF. Combining the CDR3 with reference TRBV11-1 and TRBJ2-7 gives the whole variable domain EAEVAQSPRYKITEKSQAVAFWCDPISGHATLYWYRQILGQGPELLVQFQDESVVDDSQLPKDRFSAERLKGVDSTLKIQPAELGDSAMYLCASSQTGSANGEQYFGPGTRLTVT.

This rearrangement joins TRBV10-3 to TRBJ1-4; D gene uncertain. Germline V gene lookup returns CDR1 ENHRY and CDR2 SYGVKD. The CDR3 has 14 residues. V was clipped by 1 base and J by 0 bases, with 3 bases between them. The CDR3 bases are TGTGCCATCAGTGAGTACGCAACTAATGAAAAACTGTTTTTT. This sequence encodes CAISEYATNEKLFF.

The gene calls are TRBV18 and TRBJ2-1, with 12 bases fitting TRBD2. V gave up 3 bases and J gave up 0 bases; unmatched junction bases: 6. This CDR3 contains 18 residues. Germline CDR1 is KGHSH and CDR2 is LQKENI. The CDR3 nucleotides are TGTGCCAGCTCACCTCCGGGACTAGCGGGTGCCTCCTACAATGAGCAGTTCTTC. This encodes CASSPPGLAGASYNEQFF. Combining the CDR3 with reference TRBV18 and TRBJ2-1 gives the whole variable domain NAGVMQNPRHLVRRRGQEARLRCSPMKGHSHVYWYRQLPEEGLKFMVYLQKENIIDESGMPKERFSAEFPKEGPSILRIQQVVRGDSAAYFCASSPPGLAGASYNEQFFGPGTRLTVL.

J is TRBJ1-2 and V is TRBV18; D uncertain. Germline CDR1 and CDR2: KGHSH and LQKENI. The V end lost 2 bases, the J end lost 4 bases, and 20 bases lay between the germline ends. The CDR3 sequence is 17 residues long. This chain's CDR3 is CASSPSRYVGLTYGYTF. Written as DNA, the CDR3 is TGTGCCAGCTCACCATCGCGATACGTGGGCCTCACCTATGGCTACACCTTC. Together with reference TRBV18 and TRBJ1-2, the CDR3 gives the full variable domain: NAGVMQNPRHLVRRRGQEARLRCSPMKGHSHVYWYRQLPEEGLKFMVYLQKENIIDESGMPKERFSAEFPKEGPSILRIQQVVRGDSAAYFCASSPSRYVGLTYGYTFGSGTRLTVV.

The chain joins TRBV10-1 to TRBJ2-2, with a tentative D call TRBD1 (6 bases). Per the germline V gene, CDR1 is WNHNN and CDR2 is SYGVQD (reference sequence). This CDR3 spans 15 amino acids. The V end was cut by 2 bases, the J end by 4 bases, with 11 bases between. CDR3 loop: CASSEKQGGTGELFF. The CDR3 DNA reads TGCGCCAGCAGTGAGAAACAGGGCGGCACCGGGGAGCTGTTTTTT.

Only a few counts were recorded for this clone. The chain combines TRBV6-6 with TRBJ2-7, with D unresolved. This CDR3 is 15 amino acids long. Per germline, CDR1 MNHNY and CDR2 SVGAGI (reference sequence). V was clipped by 1 base and J by 1 base, with 11 bases between them. CDR3 residues: CASSYFNSPSYEQYF. The CDR3 DNA is TGTGCCAGCAGTTACTTTAACAGCCCTTCCTACGAGCAGTACTTC.